A single sample is the source of the 8 T cell receptor beta chains below, sequenced in a study of cytomegalovirus exposure and HLA in healthy donors. Primers: 60 Vbeta forward and 13 Jbeta reverse. Data came from immunoSEQ multiplex PCR; TCRdb stores just in-frame clones and leaves some out. The sample contains approximately 120,000 clones, 75% of which appear only once. The sequencing sample was made of PBMCs. Receptors were obtained from a woman between 50 and 59 years old in good health and CMV-seronegative.

The chain couples TRBV4-3 to TRBJ2-1, with TRBD2 as a possible D gene (6 bases). V was clipped by 0 bases and J by 0 bases, with 12 bases between them. The CDR3 runs to 17 residues. Germline V gene sequence: CDR1 LGHNA, CDR2 YSLEER. The CDR3 reads CASSQDGLAVSYNEQFF. CDR3 coding DNA: TGCGCCAGCAGCCAAGACGGGTTAGCGGTCTCCTACAATGAGCAGTTCTTC.

The chain joins TRBV4-1 to TRBJ1-2; possible D gene TRBD1, 5 bases. V gave up 0 bases and J gave up 4 bases, with 12 bases separating them. CDR3 length: 15 residues. The germline CDR1 and CDR2 sequences are MGHRA and YSYEKL. The CDR3 bases are TGCGCCAGCAGCCAAGATTGGGGGGAGGGCTATGGCTACACCTTC. It specifies CASSQDWGEGYGYTF.

The rearrangement links TRBV19 to TRBJ2-7; 7 bases line up with TRBD2. Germline CDR1 reads LNHDA; CDR2 reads SQIVND (reference sequence). The junction had 10 bases not matched to a gene; V was cut back by 5 bases and J by 3 bases. This CDR3 has 15 amino acids. CDR3 nucleotide sequence: TGTGCCAGTAGTGGGCGCTTTGCGGGGGTCTACGAGCAGTACTTC. As protein: CASSGRFAGVYEQYF.

The J gene is TRBJ1-6, the V gene TRBV5-8, with D perhaps TRBD1 (5 bases). The CDR3 runs 13 residues. The V end lost 5 bases, the J end lost 3 bases, and 6 bases lay between the germline ends. Germline lookup yields CDR1 SGHTS and CDR2 YDEGEE. The CDR3, as DNA: TGTGCCAGCAGGGACAACTATAATTCACCCCTCCACTTT. Translating it yields CASRDNYNSPLHF.

The rearrangement uses TRBV4-3 and TRBJ2-1; 7 bases are a match to TRBD1. The CDR3 extends over 14 amino acids. The J segment lost 5 bases and the V segment lost 4 bases, leaving 5 bases of the junction unmatched. Germline CDR1 and CDR2: LGHNA and YSLEER. The DNA of the CDR3 is TGCGCCAGCAGCCCCGAGGGGGCGGACAATGAGCAGTTCTTC. It encodes CASSPEGADNEQFF.

This chain connects TRBV7-9 to TRBJ2-1; D is unclear. CDR3 length: 16 amino acids. V dropped 4 bases and J dropped 7 bases, with 20 bases sitting between them. CDR1 and CDR2 (germline): SEHNR, FQNEAQ (reference sequence). As DNA, the CDR3 is TGTGCCAGCAGCTACCCTGGCGGTGCATCGCGAAATGAGCAGTTCTTC. Residues: CASSYPGGASRNEQFF.

The chain joins TRBV7-2 to TRBJ2-3; D is uncertain. Germline V gene lookup returns CDR1 SGHTA and CDR2 FQGNSA. This CDR3 is 15 amino acids long. Trimming shortened V by 1 base and J by 0 bases, and 8 bases separated the two germline ends. The chain's CDR3 is CASSLEAQSTDTQYF. As DNA, the CDR3 is TGTGCCAGCAGCTTAGAAGCACAGAGCACAGATACGCAGTATTTT. Full variable domain (missing parts from reference TRBV7-2 and TRBJ2-3): GAGVSQSPSNKVTEKGKDVELRCDPISGHTALYWYRQSLGQGLEFLIYFQGNSAPDKSGLPSDRFSAERTGGSVSTLTIQRTQQEDSAVYLCASSLEAQSTDTQYFGPGTRLTVL.

This chain links TRBV10-3 with TRBJ2-1; 9 nucleotides align to TRBD2. The ends lost 4 bases at V and 4 bases at J; junction bases unmatched: 2. The CDR3 is made up of 14 amino acids. Germline values: CDR1 ENHRY, CDR2 SYGVKD. The CDR3 here is CAISGLAGYNEQFF. The CDR3, as DNA: TGTGCCATCAGTGGGCTAGCGGGGTACAATGAGCAGTTCTTC.